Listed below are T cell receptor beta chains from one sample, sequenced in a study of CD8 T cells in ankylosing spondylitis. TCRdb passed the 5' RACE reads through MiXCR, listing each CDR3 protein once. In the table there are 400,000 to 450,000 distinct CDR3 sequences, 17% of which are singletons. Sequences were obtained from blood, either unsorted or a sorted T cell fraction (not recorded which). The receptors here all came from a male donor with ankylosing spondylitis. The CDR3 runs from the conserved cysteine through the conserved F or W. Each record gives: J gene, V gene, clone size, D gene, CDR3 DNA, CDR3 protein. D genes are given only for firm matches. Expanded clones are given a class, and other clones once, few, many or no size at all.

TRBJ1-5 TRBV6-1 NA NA TGTGCCAGCAGTGAACTCCAGCCCCAGCATTTT CASSELQPQHF
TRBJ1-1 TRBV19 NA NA TGTGCCAGTAGTAAAAGGCGGACTGAAGCTTTCTTT CASSKRRTEAFF
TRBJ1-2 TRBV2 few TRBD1 TGTGCCAGCAATCCCGGACAGGTTTATGGCTACACCTTC CASNPGQVYGYTF
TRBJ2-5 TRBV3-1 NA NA TGTGCCAGCAGCCAAGTATTTCAAGAGACCCAGTACTTC CASSQVFQETQYF
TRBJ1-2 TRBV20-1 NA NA TGCAGTGCTAGAGCTATGGGGTTAGGAGGAACTAACTATGGCTACACCTTC CSARAMGLGGTNYGYTF
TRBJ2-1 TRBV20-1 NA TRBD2 TGCGGTGCTAATAGCGGGAGGTCCTACAATGAGCAGTTCTTC CGANSGRSYNEQFF
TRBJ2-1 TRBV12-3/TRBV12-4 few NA TGTGCCAGCCTCCTCGGCAACAAGCAGTTCTTC CASLLGNKQFF
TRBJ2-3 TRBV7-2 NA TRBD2 TGTGCCAGCAGCCTCGGGACTAGGTCATTGGATACGCAGTATTTT CASSLGTRSLDTQYF
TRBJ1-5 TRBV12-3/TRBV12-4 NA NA TGTGCCAGCAGCCAGGACTATCTGAAGCCCCAGCATTTT CASSQDYLKPQHF
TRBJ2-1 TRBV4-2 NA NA TGTGCCAGCAGCCATATCCCTGGGATGTCCCGTGGTGAGCAGTTCTTC CASSHIPGMSRGEQFF
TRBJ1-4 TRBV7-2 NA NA TGTGCCAGCAGCTTCGCAGGGAGTTACGAAAAACTGTTTTTT CASSFAGSYEKLFF
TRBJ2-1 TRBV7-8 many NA TGTGCCAGCACCAAAGGAGGGGTCAACAATGAGCAGTTCTTC CASTKGGVNNEQFF
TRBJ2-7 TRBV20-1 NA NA TGCAGTGCTAGGGCGGCCGGGTCCCCAAACGAGCAGTACTTC CSARAAGSPNEQYF
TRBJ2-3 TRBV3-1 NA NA TGTGCCAGCAGCCAAGTTTATCCGGGGGCGGGCACAGATACGCAGTATTTT CASSQVYPGAGTDTQYF
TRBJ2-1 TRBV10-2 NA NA TGCGCCAGCAGTGAGTCTTGGTATGTGCAGTTCTTC CASSESWYVQFF
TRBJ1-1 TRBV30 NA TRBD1 TGTGCCTGGAGTCACAGGGGGCGCGGGGGAAACACTGAAGCTTTCTTT CAWSHRGRGGNTEAFF
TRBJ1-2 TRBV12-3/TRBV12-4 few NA TGTGCCAGCAGTTTAGCGCTATCAGGGCGCGGCTATGGCTACACCTTC CASSLALSGRGYGYTF
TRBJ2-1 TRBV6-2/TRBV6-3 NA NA TGTGCCAGCAGCCCAGGGGCGGGACGGGATGAGCAGTTCTTC CASSPGAGRDEQFF
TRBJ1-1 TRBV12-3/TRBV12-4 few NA TGTGCCAGCAGGCTCGGTCTCACTGAAGCTTTCTTT CASRLGLTEAFF
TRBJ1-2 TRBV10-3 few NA TGTGCCATCAGTGAGATACAGGATTATGGCTACACCTTC CAISEIQDYGYTF
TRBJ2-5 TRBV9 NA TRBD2 TGTGCCAGCTCCGCCCCGGTGACTAGCGGGAGGGAGACCCAGTACTTC CASSAPVTSGRETQYF
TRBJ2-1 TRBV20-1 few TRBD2 TGCAGTGCTAGACGCGGACTAGCTGGGAATGAGCAGTTCTTC CSARRGLAGNEQFF
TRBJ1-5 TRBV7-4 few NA TGTGCCAGCAGCTTAGACAGGAGATTTAGCAATCAGCCCCAGCATTTT CASSLDRRFSNQPQHF
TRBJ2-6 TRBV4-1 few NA TGCGCCAGCAGCCGAGAGGGGAATCCCTCTGGGGCCAACGTCCTGACTTTC CASSREGNPSGANVLTF
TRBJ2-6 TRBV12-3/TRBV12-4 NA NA TGTGCCAGCAGTTTTTTTAGGGATAGGGCTGCTAGGGGCAACGTCCTGACTTTC CASSFFRDRAARGNVLTF
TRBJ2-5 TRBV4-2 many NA TGTGCCAGCAGCCAAGAGTGGAACAGAGGAGAGACCCAGTACTTC CASSQEWNRGETQYF
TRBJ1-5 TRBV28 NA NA TGTGCCAGCAGTTTTTCGAAAGGGCCCAATCAGCCCCAGCATTTT CASSFSKGPNQPQHF
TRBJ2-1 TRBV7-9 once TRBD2 TGTGCCAGCAGAGACGGACTAGCGGGAGGGATATACAATGAGCAGTTCTTC CASRDGLAGGIYNEQFF
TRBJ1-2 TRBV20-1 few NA TGCAGTGCTAGGGGGGGGGGCACCTTAAACTATGGCTACACCTTC CSARGGGTLNYGYTF
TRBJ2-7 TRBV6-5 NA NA TGTGCCAGCAGTTTTTCCCGGGACACTTCTCCCTCCCAGTACTTC CASSFSRDTSPSQYF
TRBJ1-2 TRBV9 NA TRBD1 TGTGCCAGCAGCCTCTCTCCCGGGACAGGGGGCCTTTATGGCTACACCTTC CASSLSPGTGGLYGYTF
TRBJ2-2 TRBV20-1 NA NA TGCAGTGCTAGGGACGCGAATAGGGGTGCCGGGGAGCTGTTTTTT CSARDANRGAGELFF
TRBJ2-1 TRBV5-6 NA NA TGTGCTAGACACCTCCAATTTGGGGAGCAGTTCTTC CARHLQFGEQFF
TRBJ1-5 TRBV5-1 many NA TGCGCCAGCAGCTTGGAGGGAAGTCAGCCCCAGCATTTT CASSLEGSQPQHF
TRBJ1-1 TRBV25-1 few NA TGTGCCAGCAGACAGGAACCTGAAGCTTTCTTT CASRQEPEAFF
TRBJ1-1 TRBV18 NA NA TGTGCCAGCTCACTGAGACCGGACACTGAAGCTTCCTTT CASSLRPDTEASF
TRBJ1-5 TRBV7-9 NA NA TGTGCCAGCAGCTTATCGGGAGGGACTGGCAATCAGCCCCAGCATTTT CASSLSGGTGNQPQHF
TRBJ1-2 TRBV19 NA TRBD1 TGTGCCAGTAGTCGCGACAGGGACGTGTGGTATGGCTACACCTTC CASSRDRDVWYGYTF
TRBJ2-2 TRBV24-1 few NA TGTGCCACCAGTGATCATTCCGACACCGGGGAGCTGTTTTTT CATSDHSDTGELFF
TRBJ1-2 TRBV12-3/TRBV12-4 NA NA TGTGCCAGCAACTCGGGGGGGTCGGACTATGGCTACACCTTC CASNSGGSDYGYTF
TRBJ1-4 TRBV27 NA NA TGTGCCAGCAGGACCGCAACTGCAACTAATGAAAAACTGTTTTTT CASRTATATNEKLFF
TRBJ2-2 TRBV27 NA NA TGTGCCAGCAGTTTAAGAGTTCGCGGGGAGCTGTTTTTT CASSLRVRGELFF
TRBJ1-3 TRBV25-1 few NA TGTGCCAGCAGTGAATATAGCAGGTCGGGAAACACCATATATTTT CASSEYSRSGNTIYF
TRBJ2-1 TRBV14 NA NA TGTGCCAGCAGCCAAGAAGGCGGCAGCTCCTACAATGAGCAGTTCTTC CASSQEGGSSYNEQFF
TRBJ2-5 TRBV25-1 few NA TGTGCCAGCAGGGGCCCAGAGGAGACCCAGTACTTC CASRGPEETQYF
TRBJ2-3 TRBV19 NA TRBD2 TGTGCCAGTAACGGGCGGGGGGCCTCTAGCACAGATACGCAGTATTTT CASNGRGASSTDTQYF
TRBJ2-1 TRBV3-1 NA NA TGTGCCAGCGGCACACTAGCTAGGGAGCAGTTCTTC CASGTLAREQFF
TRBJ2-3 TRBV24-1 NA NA TGTGCCACCAGCTTCGGGGCCACAGATACGCAGTATTTT CATSFGATDTQYF
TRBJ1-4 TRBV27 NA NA TGTGCCAGCACCCGGAGGGGAAAGGGTGAAAAACTGTTTTTT CASTRRGKGEKLFF
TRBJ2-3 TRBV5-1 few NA TGCGCCAGCAGCTTCCGGACGGATACTAGCACAGATACGCAGTATTTT CASSFRTDTSTDTQYF
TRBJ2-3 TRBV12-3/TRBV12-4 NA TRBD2 TGTGCCAGCAGTTTATGGAGCGGGAGGTCGGGAACAGATACGCAGTATTTT CASSLWSGRSGTDTQYF
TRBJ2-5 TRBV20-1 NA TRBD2 TGCAGTGCTAGTAGCGGGGGAGAGACCCAGTACTTC CSASSGGETQYF